This T cell receptor beta chain was sequenced during a study of blood T cell repertoires in COVID-19. About the research overall: Specimens from acute and convalescent COVID-19 originated in the United States, Italy and Spain. PBMCs, B-cell-depleted T cells, or T cells provided the cDNA or gDNA that made up the material.

CDR1 is MGHRA and CDR2 is YSYEKL in the germline V gene. The length of the CDR3 is 15 residues. One Seattle source followed patients from active infection through their disease course. A note on this clone: At one end, the junction sequence differs from germline, possibly due to a read error.

Authors' processing steps: Estimation of nucleated cell counts relied on the amplification of reference gene primers. Here immunoSEQ multiplex PCR was the method, and the copy in TCRdb shows in-frame clones only, minus some. V and J calls and clone size come straight from that table; D and trimming were deduced from the DNA. The profile shows fewer than 200,000 clones, around nine tenths of them singletons. The sequence was obtained from a woman in her 70s with COVID-19, enrolled during active disease. The V and J genes are TRBV4-1 and TRBJ1-4; the D gene is possibly TRBD1 (5 bases). The specimen was peripheral blood. CDR3 sequence: CASRRTPGTNEKLFF. As DNA, the CDR3 is TGTGCCAGCAGGAGGACCCCAGGGACTAATGAAAAACTGTTTTTT.